This is a list of T cell receptor beta chains from one sample in a study of T-cell memory formation after mild COVID-19. One entry per CDR3 protein, called by TCRdb with MiXCR from the 5' RACE reads. The sample shows about 350,000 distinct CDR3 sequences, roughly 15% of them seen only once. What was sequenced was PBMCs or a T cell subset sorted from them (not recorded which). These receptor sequences come from a man in his late teens or twenties who had mild COVID-19 (a few samples of this study predate the infection). Cell type and time point are not known. The CDR3 runs from the conserved cysteine through the conserved F or W. The D gene is left open where the match is weak. Clone size appears in some rows only: once, few, many, or a class for an expanded clone.

v_call	j_call	d_call	clone_size	cdr3_aa	cdr3_nt
TRBV5-6	TRBJ2-7	TRBD1	NA	CASSRGGTGPYEQYF	TGTGCCAGCAGCCGGGGCGGGACAGGGCCCTACGAGCAGTACTTC
TRBV11-3	TRBJ2-3	NA	NA	CASSNGYTDTQYF	TGTGCCAGCAGCAACGGGTACACAGATACGCAGTATTTT
TRBV2	TRBJ2-7	NA	NA	CASSYSDEQYF	TGTGCCAGCAGTTATAGCGATGAGCAGTACTTC
TRBV18	TRBJ2-5	NA	few	CASSHPEGTQYF	TGTGCCAGCTCACATCCAGAGGGGACCCAGTACTTC
TRBV19	TRBJ1-1	NA	NA	CASSVSPNTEAFF	TGTGCCAGTAGTGTCTCCCCGAACACTGAAGCTTTCTTT
TRBV7-3	TRBJ2-3	TRBD2	NA	CASSLSSGGMTDTQYF	TGTGCCAGCAGCTTAAGTAGCGGGGGGATGACAGATACGCAGTATTTT
TRBV6-5	TRBJ2-7	NA	few	CASSYCYEQYF	TGTGCCAGCAGTTACTGTTACGAGCAGTACTTC
TRBV30	TRBJ1-5	NA	few	CAWSPGGDQPQHF	TGTGCCTGGAGCCCTGGCGGGGATCAGCCCCAGCATTTT
TRBV7-2	TRBJ2-3	NA	NA	CASSLAQAGDTQYF	TGTGCCAGCAGCTTAGCGCAGGCAGGAGATACGCAGTATTTT
TRBV4-2	TRBJ2-1	TRBD2	few	CASSQAASGGAWEQFF	TGTGCCAGCAGCCAAGCGGCCAGCGGGGGAGCGTGGGAGCAGTTCTTC
TRBV6-5	TRBJ1-5	NA	NA	CASSPQAHGNQPQHF	TGTGCCAGCAGCCCCCAGGCTCACGGCAATCAGCCCCAGCATTTT
TRBV20-1	TRBJ1-4	TRBD1	NA	CSARAMGQGEDEKLFF	TGCAGTGCTAGAGCTATGGGACAGGGAGAAGATGAAAAACTGTTTTTT
TRBV2	TRBJ1-3	NA	few	CASSPAGGSGNTIYF	TGTGCCAGCAGTCCCGCGGGGGGTTCGGGAAACACCATATATTTT
TRBV20-1	TRBJ1-1	NA	once	CSAPREGVGTEAFF	TGCAGTGCTCCCAGAGAGGGTGTTGGCACTGAAGCTTTCTTT
TRBV5-1	TRBJ1-1	TRBD1	NA	CASSSMTGTTTEAFF	TGCGCCAGCAGCTCAATGACAGGGACAACCACTGAAGCTTTCTTT
TRBV10-3	TRBJ2-5	NA	many	CAIKGEETQYF	TGTGCCATCAAAGGGGAAGAGACCCAGTACTTC
TRBV2	TRBJ2-3	NA	NA	CASRQGLTDTQYF	TGTGCCAGCAGGCAGGGGTTGACAGATACGCAGTATTTT
TRBV4-1	TRBJ2-1	TRBD2	NA	CASSPKERGVDEQFF	TGCGCCAGCAGCCCGAAGGAGCGGGGGGTTGATGAGCAGTTCTTC
TRBV12-3/TRBV12-4	TRBJ1-2	NA	NA	CASRRTIYGYTF	TGTGCCAGCCGGAGGACTATCTATGGCTACACCTTC